The clone carrying this TCR beta chain was counted ten times or more. Its antigen is as yet unknown. These data originate in a study of identical twins. Findings of the study overall: With abundant cord blood beta clonotypes, insertions were fewer; memory repertoires showed no such pattern. Twins' excess sharing was less marked for out-of-frame beta sequences.

TCRdb fed the 5' RACE reads into MiXCR, producing one record per CDR3 protein. The sample consists of just over 500,000 distinct CDR3 sequences, less than 25% of them appearing once. The V gene lost 7 bases and the J gene lost 9 bases, with 10 bases spanning the gap. The CDR3 runs 11 residues. The sample also formed part of further work on T cells expressing NK-cell markers. That paper adds: The study drew TCR beta repertoires from sorted CD3+CD56+NKG2C+, CD3+CD56+NKG2C- and CD3+CD56-NKG2C+ T cells. Dominant NKG2C+ clonotype frequencies of 1.0-7.0% of CD8+ T cells were measured in a handful of donors.

This chain connects TRBV12-3 or TRBV12-4 to TRBJ2-1; no clear D gene. The clonotype was recovered from a woman aged 18-29 years in good health. The sequencing sample was made of CD4+ T cells sorted from blood. The CDR3 DNA sequence: TGTGCCAGCATGGGTGTGAGTGAGCAGTTCTTC. Translated: CASMGVSEQFF.